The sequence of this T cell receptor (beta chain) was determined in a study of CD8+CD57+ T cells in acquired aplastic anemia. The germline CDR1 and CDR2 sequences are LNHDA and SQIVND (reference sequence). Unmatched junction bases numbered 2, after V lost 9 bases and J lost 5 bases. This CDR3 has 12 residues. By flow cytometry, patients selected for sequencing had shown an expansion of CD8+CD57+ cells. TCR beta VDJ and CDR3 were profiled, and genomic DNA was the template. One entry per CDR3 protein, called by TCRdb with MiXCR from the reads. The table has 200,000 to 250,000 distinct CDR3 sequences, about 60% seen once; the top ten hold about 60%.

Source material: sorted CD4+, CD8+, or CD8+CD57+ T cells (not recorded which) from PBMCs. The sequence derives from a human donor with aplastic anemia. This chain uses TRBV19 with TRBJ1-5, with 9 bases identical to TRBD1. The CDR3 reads CASRQGDQPQHF. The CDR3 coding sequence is TGTGCCAGCCGACAGGGGGATCAGCCCCAGCATTTT.